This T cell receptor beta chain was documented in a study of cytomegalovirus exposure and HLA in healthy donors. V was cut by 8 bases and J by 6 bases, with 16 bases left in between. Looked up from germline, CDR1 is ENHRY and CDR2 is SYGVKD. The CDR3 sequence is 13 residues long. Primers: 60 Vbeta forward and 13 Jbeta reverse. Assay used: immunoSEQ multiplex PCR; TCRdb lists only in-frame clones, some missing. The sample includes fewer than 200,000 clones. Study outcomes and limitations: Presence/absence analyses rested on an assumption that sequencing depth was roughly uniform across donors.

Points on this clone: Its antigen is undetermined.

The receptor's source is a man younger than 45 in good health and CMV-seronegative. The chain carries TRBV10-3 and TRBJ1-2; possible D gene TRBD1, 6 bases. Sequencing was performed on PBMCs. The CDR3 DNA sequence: TGTGCCATCTGGGGCAGGGGAAAGGATGGCTACACCTTC. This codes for CAIWGRGKDGYTF.